This T cell receptor beta chain was recorded in a study of human T cells and chemical hapten exposure. The time point is: pre-sensitization, week 0. As to treatment: therapeutic diphenylcyclopropenone sensitization with weekly scalp DPC. The CDR3 length is 16 residues. TCRdb independently ran MiXCR on the RACE reads; one entry per CDR3 protein. This table holds more than 250,000 distinct CDR3 sequences, approximately 7.5% found once. There are a few counts of this clonotype. This receptor was obtained from a man younger than 30 with alopecia areata. Some clones in this sample may be carry-over from other donors' samples. The chain links TRBV21-1 to TRBJ1-2; the table's D call TRBD1 went unverified against the DNA. TRBV21-1 is noted as a pseudogene. Material: whole blood, obtained in connection with sensitization to the hapten diphenylcyclopropenone (DPC). The CDR3 protein is CASSKALQGMCYGYTF. DNA for the CDR3: TGTGCCAGCAGCAAAGCGCTGCAGGGGATGTGCTATGGCTACACCTTC.